This TCR beta chain was profiled in a study of T cells in Graves' hyperthyroidism and ophthalmopathy (dated by TCRdb to about 2019). For context, the study as a whole: Peripheral blood samples were taken at initial diagnosis, before any treatment was given. To identify distinguishing TCR V-J signatures, a discovery cohort of some 99 patients was used, comprising some 45 with Graves' ophthalmopathy and around 60 with stable Graves' hyperthyroidism. An independent validation cohort of around 19 hyperthyroidism patients and 15 or so patients who later progressed to ophthalmopathy tested prospective prediction of ophthalmopathy. For training and testing, the roughly 100 patients in the discovery cohort were randomly divided in a 7:3 ratio. In more than five Graves' hyperthyroidism patients, the study also compared T-cell repertoires from thyroid tissue with T-cell repertoires from blood. After sampling, hyperthyroidism patients received methimazole starting at 30 mg daily, and ophthalmopathy patients received high-dose intravenous methylprednisolone. The paper describes TCR Vbeta CDR3 sequencing of 135 peripheral blood samples, made up of roughly 45 ophthalmopathy patients, over 70 hyperthyroidism patients and 17 progressor patients. Study-wide findings and limitations: Most expanded thyroid clonotypes (frequency above 0.001) were also detected in blood, a finding suggesting that blood repertoires may reflect thyroid immune responses. A 13 V-J signature model separated ophthalmopathy from stable hyperthyroidism, with around 90% sensitivity and 81% to 83% specificity in cross-validation and 80%/75% in testing. No statistical method was used to fix the sample size in advance, and group allocation was not hidden from the investigators. In validation, the model predicted progression to ophthalmopathy with 55% to 71% sensitivity and 72% to 85% specificity, a median of about six months before onset.

The TCR beta CDR3 regions were amplified from the RNA transcripts. The TCR CDR3 was subjected to a first round of RT-PCR using the HTBI primer set and the Qiagen OneStep RT-PCR kit. The libraries were constructed in a second round of multiplex PCR and then size-selected and purified. The libraries were sequenced on an Illumina HiSeq2000 using paired-end 100 bp reads. As for the authors' bioinformatics: SOAPnuke was used to process the raw data, throwing out any read that contained adapters or uncalled bases, had a mean Phred below 15, or lacked an exact constant-primer or identifier match. High-quality paired reads were merged using COPE v1.2.5, and each unique nucleotide sequence was defined as a clonotype. MiTCR v1.1 was used to align the clonotypes against IMGT TRBV, TRBD and TRBJ reference segments. Analysis was restricted to V-J combinations with a frequency above 0.0001, which covered 99.2% of repertoires. The TCS score was defined as F50 (clonal expansion) divided by E x V (chaos), with BLOSUM62-based TCRdist calculated between CDR3 peptides within each V-J. Welch's t-statistics and random forest reduced approximately 520 V-J features to roughly 13, which were used in a naive Bayes classifier (R e1071). The raw public data were reprocessed by TCRdb itself: fastp quality trimming at Q25, MiXCR clonotype calling, in-frame beta chains only. Every CDR3 protein is listed once, alongside the most common genes and DNA of its rows. The V and J calls and clone size come from TCRdb's table, not from the authors' own analysis. The sample data list roughly 300,000 distinct CDR3 sequences, and 15% to 20% of these were observed just once. The ten largest make up approximately 49% of the sample.

This clonotype was found many times. The antigen it recognizes is unknown. No much larger clone exists at a distance of one base, and base qualities are not known. Inclusive of the bounding cysteine and phenylalanine, the CDR3 is 14 residues long. Only CDR3 DNA remains: 42 bases, in frame from the first base. From a lookup of the germline V gene, CDR1 and CDR2 are SNHLY and FYNNEI. V has 8 bases trimmed and J has 9 bases trimmed; junction bases matching no gene number 12. Graves' hyperthyroidism was defined as stable when no progression to ophthalmopathy occurred over 18 months of follow-up. Hyperthyroidism patients were newly diagnosed, with disease duration under 2 months, and aged 18 to 65 years. The study excluded patients with uncontrolled infections, other autoimmune diseases, pregnancy or lactation. Diagnoses were based on clinical symptoms, serum thyroxine and TRAb, thyroid ultrasound and orbital computed tomography. PBMCs were isolated from 7.5 to 10 ml of fresh peripheral blood by Ficoll-Paque density gradient centrifugation. Trizol reagent was used to extract total RNA, and RNA quality was then checked on an Agilent 2100 Bioanalyzer.

The chain uses TRBV2 and TRBJ2-1; TRBD2 matches 8 bases in the middle. The material sequenced was blood. The TCR was taken from a woman aged 50 to 60 with Graves' hyperthyroidism. The DNA is as follows: TGTGCCAGCGGACTTGGCGGGAGGCTACCTGAGCAGTTCTTC. This yields the protein CASGLGGRLPEQFF.